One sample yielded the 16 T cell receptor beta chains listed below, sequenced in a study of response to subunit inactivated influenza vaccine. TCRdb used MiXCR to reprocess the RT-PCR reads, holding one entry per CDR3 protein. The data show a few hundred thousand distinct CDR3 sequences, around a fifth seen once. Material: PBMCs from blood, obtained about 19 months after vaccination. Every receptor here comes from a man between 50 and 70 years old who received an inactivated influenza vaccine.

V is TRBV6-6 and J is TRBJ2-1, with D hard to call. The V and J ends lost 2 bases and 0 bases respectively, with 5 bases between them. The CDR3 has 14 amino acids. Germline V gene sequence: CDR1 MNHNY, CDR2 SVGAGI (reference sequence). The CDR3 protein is CASSYDFSYNEQFF. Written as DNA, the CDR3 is TGTGCCAGCAGTTACGATTTCTCCTACAATGAGCAGTTCTTC.

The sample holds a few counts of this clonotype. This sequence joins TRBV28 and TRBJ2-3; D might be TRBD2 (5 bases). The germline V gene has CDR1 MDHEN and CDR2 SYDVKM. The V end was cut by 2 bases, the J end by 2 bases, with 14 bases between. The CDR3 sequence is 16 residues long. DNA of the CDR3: TGTGCCAGCAGTTTAGCTTGGAGCGGAGACACAGATACGCAGTATTTT. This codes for CASSLAWSGDTDTQYF.

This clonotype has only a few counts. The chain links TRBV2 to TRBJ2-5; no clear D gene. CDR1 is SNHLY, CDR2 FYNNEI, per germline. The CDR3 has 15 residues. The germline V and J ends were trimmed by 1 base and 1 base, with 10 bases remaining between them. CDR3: CASSEDGAAQETQYF. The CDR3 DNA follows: TGTGCCAGCAGTGAAGATGGAGCAGCCCAAGAGACCCAGTACTTC.

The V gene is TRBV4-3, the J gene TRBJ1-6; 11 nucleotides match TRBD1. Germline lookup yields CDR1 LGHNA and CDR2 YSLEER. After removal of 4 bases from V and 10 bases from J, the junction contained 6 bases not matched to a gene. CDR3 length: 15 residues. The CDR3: CASSPAGTGGSPLHF. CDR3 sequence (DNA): TGCGCCAGCAGCCCAGCCGGGACAGGGGGATCACCCCTCCACTTT.

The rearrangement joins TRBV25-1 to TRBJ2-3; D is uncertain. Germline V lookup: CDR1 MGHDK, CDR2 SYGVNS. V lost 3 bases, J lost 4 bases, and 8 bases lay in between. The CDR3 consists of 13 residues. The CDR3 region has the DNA TGTGCCAGCAGTGAGTGGAACCCAGATACGCAGTATTTT. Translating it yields CASSEWNPDTQYF.

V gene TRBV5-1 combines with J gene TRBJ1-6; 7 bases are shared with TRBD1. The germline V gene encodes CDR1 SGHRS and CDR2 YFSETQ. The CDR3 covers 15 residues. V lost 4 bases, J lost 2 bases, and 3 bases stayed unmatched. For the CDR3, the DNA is TGCGCCAGCAGCCGGGACAGCCCCTATAATTCACCCCTCCACTTT. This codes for CASSRDSPYNSPLHF.

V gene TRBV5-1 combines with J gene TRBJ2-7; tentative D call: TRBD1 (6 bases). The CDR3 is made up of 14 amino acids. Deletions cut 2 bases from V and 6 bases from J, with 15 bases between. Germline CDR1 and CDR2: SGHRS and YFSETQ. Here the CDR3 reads CASSLPRQVPEQYF. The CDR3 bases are TGCGCCAGCAGCTTACCAAGACAGGTACCCGAGCAGTACTTC.

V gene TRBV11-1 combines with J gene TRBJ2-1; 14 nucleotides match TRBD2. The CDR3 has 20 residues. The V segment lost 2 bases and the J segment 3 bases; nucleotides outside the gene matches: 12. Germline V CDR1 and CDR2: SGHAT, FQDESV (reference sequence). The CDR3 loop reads CASSLTPGLAGAPLYNEQFF. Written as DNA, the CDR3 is TGTGCCAGCAGCTTAACCCCGGGACTAGCGGGGGCCCCCCTCTACAATGAGCAGTTCTTC.

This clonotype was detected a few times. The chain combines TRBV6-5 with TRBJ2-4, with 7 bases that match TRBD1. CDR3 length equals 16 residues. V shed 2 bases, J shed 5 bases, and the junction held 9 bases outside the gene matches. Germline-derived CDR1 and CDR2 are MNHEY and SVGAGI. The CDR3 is CASSYRYKGAQNIQYF. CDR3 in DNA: TGTGCCAGCAGTTACCGATACAAGGGGGCCCAAAACATTCAGTACTTC.

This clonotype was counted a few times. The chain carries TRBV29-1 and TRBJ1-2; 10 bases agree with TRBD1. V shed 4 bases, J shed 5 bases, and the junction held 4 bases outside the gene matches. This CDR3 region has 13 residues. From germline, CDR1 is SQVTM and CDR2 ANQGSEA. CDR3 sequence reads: CSVARDRGYGYTF. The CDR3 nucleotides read TGCAGCGTTGCCCGGGACAGGGGATATGGCTACACCTTC. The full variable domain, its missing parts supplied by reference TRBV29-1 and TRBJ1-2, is SAVISQKPSRDICQRGTSLTIQCQVDSQVTMMFWYRQQPGQSLTLIATANQGSEATYESGFVIDKFPISRPNLTFSTLTVSNMSPEDSSIYLCSVARDRGYGYTFGSGTRLTVV.

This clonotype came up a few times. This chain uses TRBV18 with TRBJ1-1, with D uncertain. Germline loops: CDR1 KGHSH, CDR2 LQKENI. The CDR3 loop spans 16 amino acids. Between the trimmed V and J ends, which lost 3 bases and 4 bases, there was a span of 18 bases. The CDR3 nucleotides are TGTGCCAGCTCACCGTCCGTTAGCGGGGTCGGCACTGAAGCTTTCTTT. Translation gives CASSPSVSGVGTEAFF.

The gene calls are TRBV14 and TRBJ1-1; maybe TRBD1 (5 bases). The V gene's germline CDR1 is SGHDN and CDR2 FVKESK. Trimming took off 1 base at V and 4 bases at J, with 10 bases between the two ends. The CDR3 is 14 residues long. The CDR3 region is CASSQAGGGTEAFF. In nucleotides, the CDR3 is TGTGCCAGCAGCCAAGCTGGGGGTGGCACTGAAGCTTTCTTT.

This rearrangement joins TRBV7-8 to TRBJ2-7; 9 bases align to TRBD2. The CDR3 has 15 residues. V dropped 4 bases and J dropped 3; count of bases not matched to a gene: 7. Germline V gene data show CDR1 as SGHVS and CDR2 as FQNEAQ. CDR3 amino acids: CASSSRLAADYEQYF. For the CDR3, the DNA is TGTGCCAGCAGCTCCCGACTAGCGGCGGACTACGAGCAGTACTTC.

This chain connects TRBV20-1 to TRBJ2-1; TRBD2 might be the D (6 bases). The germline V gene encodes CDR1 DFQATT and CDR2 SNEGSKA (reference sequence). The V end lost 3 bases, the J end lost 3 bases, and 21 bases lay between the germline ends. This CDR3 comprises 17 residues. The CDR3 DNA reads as TGCAGTGCTAGCGGGGGTGGAGTGGACCCCTTCTACAATGAGCAGTTCTTC. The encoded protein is CSASGGGVDPFYNEQFF.

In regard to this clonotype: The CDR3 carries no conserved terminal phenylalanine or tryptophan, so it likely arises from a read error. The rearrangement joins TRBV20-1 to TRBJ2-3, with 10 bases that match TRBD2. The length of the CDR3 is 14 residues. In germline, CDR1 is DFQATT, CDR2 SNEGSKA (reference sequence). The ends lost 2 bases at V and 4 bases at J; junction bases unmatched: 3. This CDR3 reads CSARRLAGADTQYI. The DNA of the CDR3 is TGCAGTGCTAGAAGGCTAGCGGGAGCAGATACGCAGTATATT.

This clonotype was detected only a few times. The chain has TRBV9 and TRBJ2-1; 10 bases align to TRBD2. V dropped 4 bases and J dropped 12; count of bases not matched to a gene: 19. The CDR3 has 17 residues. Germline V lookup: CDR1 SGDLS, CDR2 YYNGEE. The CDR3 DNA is TGTGCCAGCAGCCCGATCTATGGGGTTAGCGGGGGGTTAAGGCAGTTCTTC. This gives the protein CASSPIYGVSGGLRQFF.